These 24 T cell receptor beta chains share one sample of origin, sequenced in a study of OX40 agonist ivuxolimab in advanced cancers. TCRdb's copy holds only in-frame clones and misses some; the assay was immunoSEQ multiplex PCR. This sample yields roughly 80,000 clones, of which approximately 85% are seen a single time; about 0.57% belongs to the top ten. The sample in question was CD4+ or CD8+ T cells sorted from blood, obtained in a trial of the OX40 agonist ivuxolimab. The source of these receptors is an adult with an advanced solid tumor such as melanoma, head and neck, liver or kidney cancer.

This sequence joins TRBV5-1 and TRBJ2-7; D is undetermined. The CDR3 length is 15 residues. The V and J ends lost 0 bases and 2 bases respectively, with 12 bases between them. CDR1 is SGHRS, CDR2 YFSETQ, per germline. CDR3 coding DNA: TGCGCCAGCAGCTTGGGGGCCGCCCTTACCTACGAGCAGTACTTC. Amino acid sequence: CASSLGAALTYEQYF.

This chain connects TRBV27 to TRBJ1-5; D is possibly TRBD1 (6 bases). Trimming left V 7 bases short and J 2 bases short, with 12 bases between. CDR1 MNHEY and CDR2 SMNVEV come from the germline V gene (reference sequence). The CDR3 sequence is 14 residues long. CDR3 loop: CASNSGDRNQPQHF. CDR3 DNA: TGTGCCAGCAACTCAGGGGATCGCAATCAGCCCCAGCATTTT.

The chain combines TRBV18 with TRBJ1-5; TRBD1 agrees at 8 bases. From germline, CDR1 is KGHSH and CDR2 LQKENI. V was pared by 2 bases and J by 5 bases, with 11 bases of the junction left unmatched. This CDR3 is built from 17 residues. This CDR3 is CASSPSILDRGDQPQHF. As DNA, the CDR3 is TGTGCCAGCTCACCAAGCATTTTAGACAGGGGAGATCAGCCCCAGCATTTT.

This sequence joins TRBV5-4 and TRBJ2-3; D remains unclear. V lost 2 bases and J 1 base, leaving 14 bases between the germline ends. Germline V CDR1 and CDR2: SGHNT, YYREEE (reference sequence). The CDR3 loop spans 16 amino acids. The CDR3 protein is CASSFFLIGGTDTQYF. The CDR3 bases are TGTGCCAGCAGCTTTTTCCTCATAGGCGGCACAGATACGCAGTATTTT.

The sample holds a few counts of this clone. J is TRBJ2-7 and V is TRBV5-6; tentatively, D is TRBD2 (6 bases). The CDR3 spans 12 residues. The V gene lost 4 bases and the J gene lost 3 bases, with 8 bases spanning the gap. The germline V gene encodes CDR1 SGHDT and CDR2 YYEEEE. CDR3 residues: CASSPGLYEQYF. The CDR3 DNA sequence: TGTGCCAGCAGCCCGGGACTCTACGAGCAGTACTTC.

V usage is TRBV10-3 and J usage is TRBJ2-5; TRBD1 is a possible D gene (6 bases). Trimming removed 5 bases at V and 4 bases at J, with 11 bases between. This CDR3 contains 13 residues. From germline, CDR1 is ENHRY and CDR2 SYGVKD. The CDR3 reads CAISLRTVETQYF. The CDR3, as DNA: TGTGCCATCAGTCTCAGGACAGTAGAGACCCAGTACTTC.

V is TRBV19 and J is TRBJ1-2; TRBD1 matches at 8 bases. Per the germline V gene, CDR1 is LNHDA and CDR2 is SQIVND (reference sequence). V shed 7 bases, J shed 8 bases, and the junction held 12 bases outside the gene matches. The CDR3 is 14 residues long. CDR3 DNA sequence: TGTGCCAGTACCCCCGGACAGGGTTCTCACGGCTACACCTTC. Translation: CASTPGQGSHGYTF.

This clone came up a few times. As DNA, the CDR3 is TGTGCCAGCAGCCCTCGGGTGGCGGCACCATCCTACGAGCAGTACTTC. Amino acid sequence: CASSPRVAAPSYEQYF. The chain employs TRBV7-2 and TRBJ2-7; no firm D call. Looked up from germline, CDR1 is SGHTA and CDR2 is FQGNSA. V lost 5 bases and J 1 base, leaving 18 bases between the germline ends. The CDR3 loop spans 16 amino acids.

This clone has more than one count but fewer than ten. Other nucleotide sequences in the sample specify the same CDR3. The V call is TRBV27, the J call TRBJ1-2; D call uncertain. The V gene lost 2 bases and the J gene lost 8 bases, with 9 bases spanning the gap. CDR1 is MNHEY, CDR2 SMNVEV, per germline (reference sequence). The CDR3 loop spans 12 amino acids. The CDR3 nucleotides are TGTGCCAGCAGTTTAGGGAGAGGGGGCTACACCTTC. Translating it yields CASSLGRGGYTF.

CDR3 sequence reads: CASSSKPPATSGGGNTQYF. CDR3 sequence (DNA): TGTGCCAGCAGCTCAAAACCCCCGGCCACTAGCGGGGGGGGAAATACGCAGTATTTT. The V gene is TRBV7-2, the J gene TRBJ2-3; 13 bases are shared with TRBD2. CDR1 is SGHTA, CDR2 FQGNSA, per germline. This CDR3 is 19 amino acids long. V lost 4 bases, J lost 7 bases, and 17 bases stayed unmatched. The full variable domain, its missing parts supplied by reference TRBV7-2 and TRBJ2-3, is GAGVSQSPSNKVTEKGKDVELRCDPISGHTALYWYRQSLGQGLEFLIYFQGNSAPDKSGLPSDRFSAERTGGSVSTLTIQRTQQEDSAVYLCASSSKPPATSGGGNTQYFGPGTRLTVL.

The V and J genes are TRBV9 and TRBJ2-1; 11 bases are a match to TRBD2. After removal of 0 bases from V and 8 bases from J, the junction contained 4 bases not matched to a gene. This CDR3 comprises 15 residues. Germline-derived CDR1 and CDR2 are SGDLS and YYNGEE. As DNA, the CDR3 is TGTGCCAGCAGCGTAGTTAGCGGGGGGGCGCATGAGCAGTTCTTC. Residues: CASSVVSGGAHEQFF.

The J gene is TRBJ2-2, the V gene TRBV7-2; 7 bases map to TRBD2. The CDR3 totals 16 residues. The junction had 7 bases not matched to a gene; V was cut back by 2 bases and J by 4 bases. Germline V gene data show CDR1 as SGHTA and CDR2 as FQGNSA. CDR3 loop: CASSLRGDLSTGELFF. CDR3 coding DNA: TGTGCCAGCAGCTTACGGGGGGACTTAAGCACCGGGGAGCTGTTTTTT.

The rearrangement uses TRBV5-1 and TRBJ1-1, with D perhaps matching TRBD1 (5 bases). Looked up from germline, CDR1 is SGHRS and CDR2 is YFSETQ. The CDR3 runs 16 residues. V lost 1 base and J 4 bases, leaving 17 bases between the germline ends. CDR3 in amino acids: CASSLSLGTLGTEAFF. CDR3 nucleotides: TGCGCCAGCAGCTTGTCATTAGGGACCTTGGGCACTGAAGCTTTCTTT.

The chain combines TRBV5-1 with TRBJ2-7; 7 bases map to TRBD1. The CDR3 has 14 residues. Germline values: CDR1 SGHRS, CDR2 YFSETQ. V dropped 3 bases and J dropped 4; count of bases not matched to a gene: 7. CDR3 nucleotide sequence: TGCGCCAGCAGCTCGGACAGGAGTTTATACGAGCAGTACTTC. Protein sequence: CASSSDRSLYEQYF. The entire variable domain, with the rest obtained from reference TRBV5-1 and TRBJ2-7, is as follows: KAGVTQTPRYLIKTRGQQVTLSCSPISGHRSVSWYQQTPGQGLQFLFEYFSETQRNKGNFPGRFSGRQFSNSRSEMNVSTLELGDSALYLCASSSDRSLYEQYFGPGTRLTVT.

V and J are TRBV27 and TRBJ2-5; 7 bases align to TRBD2. This CDR3 contains 17 residues. The V segment lost 2 bases and the J segment 4 bases; nucleotides outside the gene matches: 13. Germline V gene data show CDR1 as MNHEY and CDR2 as SMNVEV (reference sequence). DNA for the CDR3: TGTGCCAGCAGTTTAGGCCGGGGAGGGGTGAGGACAGAGACCCAGTACTTC. This sequence encodes CASSLGRGGVRTETQYF.

The V gene is TRBV6-5, the J gene TRBJ1-2, with D possibly TRBD1 on 6 matching bases. The germline V gene encodes CDR1 MNHEY and CDR2 SVGAGI. With 7 bases removed from V and 4 bases from J, the gap between germline ends came to 13 bases. The CDR3 runs to 13 residues. CDR3 bases: TGTGCCAGCAAGGAGGGGGAGGCCTATGGCTACACCTTC. Translating gives CASKEGEAYGYTF.

The genes are TRBV5-6 and TRBJ2-7; possibly TRBD1 or TRBD2 for D (6 bases each). Germline-derived CDR1 and CDR2 are SGHDT and YYEEEE. This CDR3 is 15 amino acids long. V lost 3 bases and J 2 bases, leaving 15 bases between the germline ends. The CDR3 DNA reads TGTGCCAGCAGCTCGTGGGGGGCTCATCCCTACGAGCAGTACTTC. Protein product: CASSSWGAHPYEQYF.

The chain combines TRBV11-1 with TRBJ1-2, with 7 bases identical to TRBD1. This CDR3 region has 13 residues. The trim removed 5 bases at V and 6 bases at J, leaving 6 bases unmatched. Per the germline V gene, CDR1 is SGHAT and CDR2 is FQDESV (reference sequence). This CDR3 reads CASSPGTDNGYTF. CDR3 nucleotides: TGTGCCAGCAGCCCCGGGACAGATAATGGCTACACCTTC.

The chain uses TRBV10-3 and TRBJ1-2, with 10 bases lining up with TRBD1. V lost 5 bases, J lost 6 bases, and 6 bases stayed unmatched. Germline V gives CDR1 ENHRY, CDR2 SYGVKD. The CDR3 length is 14 residues. CDR3 sequence: CAISPGTGAHGYTF. The DNA for the CDR3 is TGTGCCATCAGTCCCGGGACAGGGGCCCATGGCTACACCTTC.

As to this clone: The sample has other DNA sequences that encode this CDR3 too. The gene calls are TRBV6-5 and TRBJ1-6; perhaps TRBD1 as D (6 bases). CDR3 length: 15 amino acids. V was clipped by 2 bases and J by 5 bases, with 10 bases between them. Germline CDR1 MNHEY, CDR2 SVGAGI. CDR3 loop: CASSYGGGDNSPLHF. In nucleotides, the CDR3 is TGTGCCAGCAGTTACGGTGGGGGCGATAATTCACCCCTCCACTTT.

The V and J genes are TRBV6-1 and TRBJ2-7; 9 bases line up with TRBD1. After removal of 4 bases from V and 4 bases from J, the junction contained 5 bases not matched to a gene. This CDR3 comprises 14 residues. The germline V gene encodes CDR1 MNHNS and CDR2 SASEGT. The CDR3 region has the DNA TGTGCCAGCAGTGCCGGGACAGGGCTTTACGAGCAGTACTTC. This translates into CASSAGTGLYEQYF.

V gene TRBV10-3 combines with J gene TRBJ2-1, with 11 bases lining up with TRBD2. CDR3 length: 13 amino acids. The V and J ends lost 8 bases and 5 bases, in that order; junction bases with no gene match: 2. Looked up from germline, CDR1 is ENHRY and CDR2 is SYGVKD. DNA of the CDR3: TGTGCCATCGGGACTAGCGGAGACAATGAGCAGTTCTTC. This gives the protein CAIGTSGDNEQFF.

The V call is TRBV5-4, the J call TRBJ2-3; D assignment may be TRBD1 or TRBD2 (5 bases each). The germline V gene encodes CDR1 SGHNT and CDR2 YYREEE (reference sequence). V was cut by 3 bases and J by 3 bases, with 11 bases left in between. The CDR3 extends over 14 amino acids. The CDR3 DNA reads TGTGCCAGCAGCTCGGGGACCTGGACAGATACGCAGTATTTT. Protein product: CASSSGTWTDTQYF. The full variable domain, with the rest looked up from reference TRBV5-4 and TRBJ2-3, is ETGVTQSPTHLIKTRGQQVTLRCSSQSGHNTVSWYQQALGQGPQFIFQYYREEENGRGNFPPRFSGLQFPNYSSELNVNALELDDSALYLCASSSGTWTDTQYFGPGTRLTVL.

The CDR3 nucleotides read TGTGCCAGCAGGTCCGCGGGGGGTACCGGGGAGCTGTTTTTT. Translated, it gives CASRSAGGTGELFF. V is TRBV6-5 and J is TRBJ2-2; 8 bases are shared with TRBD2. The V gene end was trimmed by 6 bases and the J gene end by 5 bases; junction bases not matched to a gene: 5. CDR1 is MNHEY, CDR2 SVGAGI, per germline. The CDR3 length is 14 residues.